This section outlines one T cell receptor beta chain sequence together with its context. What this receptor recognizes is not known. Qualities for individual bases were not recorded, and no much larger clone is one base off. The sample comes from a study of cytomegalovirus exposure and HLA in healthy donors (dated by TCRdb to about 2017). About the full investigation: An earlier analysis of some 500 of the donors reported 276 Gb of sequence data and 100 million to 130 million unique TCR beta sequences from about 179 million T cells. All discovery cohort repertoires had been generated using a single sequencing platform. Among 300 to 450 genotyped donors of the cohort, an average of roughly 240,000 unique TCR beta nucleotide sequences were sequenced per donor, about a sixth of them non-productive. Typing coverage varied by locus: about 620-640 donors for A, B, C, DRB1 and DQB1; more than 500 for DQA1; approximately 570 for DPA1; around 490 for DPB1. A later genetic analysis took genome-wide SNP genotypes for about three fifths of the 666 donors and used that subset as a discovery cohort. The study was designed to test whether signatures of past pathogen exposure could be identified by cataloging public T cell receptors. In the later analysis, no new phenotypic data were used to find candidate immune exposures; instead, reliance was placed on TCR beta sequences and their occurrence across donors. Roughly 300 gigabases of sequencing data and 78 million or so unique TCR sequences were included in an early release covering about 700 HLA-typed donors. Of the 398 genotyped donors, about 80% fell in the genetic ancestry cluster associated with self-reported Caucasian donors. Both class I and class II loci were covered by HLA typing, at four-digit resolution. A later analysis re-examined previously published TCR beta repertoires from 500 to 700 donors and added high-resolution HLA genotyping to investigate patterns of TCR occurrence. Along with the approximately 700-subject first cohort, a separate validation cohort of around 110 different subjects was used. The study used immunosequencing to profile the T cell repertoires of about 670 subjects and linked those repertoires to cytomegalovirus serostatus. To predict cytomegalovirus infection status, the study brought together high-throughput TCR immunosequencing, statistical association of individual TCRs with disease status, and machine learning. Four to six DR-DQ haplotypes were handled as single units for association and clustering because linkage in the cohort was strong. To decide whether each TCR beta V gene segment behaved as functional or pseudogenic, an earlier analysis of some 600 of the donors relied on high-throughput TCR beta sequencing. Alongside the repertoire data, information on donor age, sex, ethnicity and CMV serostatus was compiled.

Study-wide conclusions, independent of this receptor: In a later analysis, TCR association rates were found to vary across HLA loci, with the most associated TCRs seen for DRB1 alleles and the fewest for HLA-C alleles. A later analysis reported that several top co-occurrence clusters appeared linked to parvovirus B19, influenza, CMV and Epstein-Barr virus. Immune exposure information for the cohort was limited to CMV serostatus. A cluster of highly shared sequence variants was judged likely to be a technical artifact of the sequencing pipeline. Broadly in line with IMGT annotations, most TCR beta V segments showed up in productive rearrangements about 87% or about 30% of the time in an earlier analysis of several hundred of the donors. According to a later genetic analysis, donors in an Asian-associated ancestry cluster had fewer N-insertions in productive TCRs than the approximately 690-donor mean. The earlier analysis of about 600 of the donors excluded about 16 rarely observed V segments, including chromosome 9 orphons, because counts were too low. A total of some 180 TCR beta chains were listed by the study as associated with cytomegalovirus. When HLA alleles, especially DR and DQ, strongly co-occurred, attributing TCR associations to individual alleles was difficult. Because HLA typing was unavailable for some donors at each locus, only the typed subset was used in association tests. Linkage disequilibrium might explain the correlated functional status among segregating V segments, but an unknown experimental factor could not be ruled out. In vitro tests confirmed that a few of the cytomegalovirus-associated TCR beta chains recognize cytomegalovirus antigens. At a false discovery rate of 0.05, a later analysis linked approximately 18,000 TCR beta sequences to specific HLA alleles. A further reported finding was that TCR beta sequences accurately predicted the HLA-A and HLA-B alleles for most subjects in the first cohort. It was suggested by the authors that the approach could potentially be generalized to other disease states and immunological phenotypes. Only TCR beta chains were sequenced in this cohort, and the absence of alpha or paired-chain data limited detectable features. Most TCR sequences were seen in very few donors, while some public TCRs were found in many individuals. Compared with equally common non-associated chains, HLA-associated TCR beta chains in a later analysis were more clonally expanded and had lower generation probabilities. According to a later analysis, most CMV-associated TCR beta chains appeared to be HLA-restricted, and the HLA associations seemed to be driven largely by CMV exposure. The classifier was reported to diagnose cytomegalovirus status with high specificity and sensitivity in both the original cohort and the validation cohort. The presence/absence analyses assumed that sequencing depth was roughly uniform across donors, and that assumption may not be true. An association between a missense DCLRE1C variant and V-gene and J-gene trimming of TCR beta chains was found in a later genetic analysis and replicated in an independent cohort.

The cohort consisted of fewer than 700 healthy bone marrow donors. Cohort members were all nominally healthy when sampled, although unrecorded immune exposures were likely present. The donor was CMV seropositive and was included in the group of 250 to 350 seropositive cohort members. Every donor gave a peripheral blood sample, and the peripheral blood mononuclear cells from that sample were used for TCR beta sequencing. Genomic DNA extraction from the blood cell samples was performed with the Qiagen DNeasy Blood Extraction Kit. Receptor amplification or capture employed the immunoSEQ multiplex PCR assay. The multiplex PCR relied on a mix of 60 forward primers for TCR Vbeta segments and 13 reverse primers for TCR Jbeta segments. The CDR3 region of rearranged TCR beta genes was amplified from genomic DNA by a multiplex PCR assay. The amplified TCR beta libraries were sequenced on the Illumina HiSeq System as 87-base-pair reads. The authors' pipeline ran thus. Across the 500 to 750 repertoires, a later analysis counted 80 million or so unique TCR beta chains, approximately 10 million of which were shared by at least two donors. Raw reads were error-corrected and collapsed into unique sequences with a nearest-neighbor algorithm that merged closely related sequences to remove PCR and sequencing errors. CDR3 sequences were aligned to IMGT reference sequences to assign V, D and J gene segments. For a sequence to be retained, a match of at least six nucleotides was required to both a V gene segment and a J gene segment. Rearrangements were called productive when the CDR3 lacked stop codons and stayed in frame with V and J; all others were non-productive. Following IMGT convention, CDR3 was defined as the stretch from the second conserved V-encoded cysteine to the conserved J-encoded phenylalanine. In an earlier analysis of roughly 580 of the donors, sequences lacking an unambiguous match to a single V gene segment were excluded. An earlier analysis of fewer than 750 of the donors called V segments functional above 56.7% productive rearrangements and segregating when the between-donor standard deviation exceeded 5%. A statistical classification framework was built to diagnose cytomegalovirus status from the catalog of TCR beta chain sequences. A later analysis assigned V and J genes by comparing TCR nucleotide sequences with IMGT/GENE-DB human TR gene sequences. Using the TCRdist pipeline, a later analysis assigned CDR3 sequences along with most-parsimonious VDJ recombination scenarios. A later analysis defined each TCR beta chain by its CDR3 amino acid sequence plus V-gene family, and excluded reads lacking a unique V-gene family. In a later analysis, approximately 640 highly shared, low-generation-probability nucleotide sequences were removed to address suspected cross-contamination and a sequencing artifact. In a later analysis, a clonal expansion index was calculated for each public chain from normalized within-repertoire ranks of inferred template counts. Generation probabilities in a later analysis came from a VDJ recombination model fitted to out-of-frame rearrangements, and those results were checked against IGoR. In a later analysis, hypergeometric tests were used to score TCR-TCR, TCR-HLA and TCR-CMV co-occurrence, with a repertoire-size bias correction applied to TCR pairs. A later analysis estimated false discovery rates by permuting HLA or CMV assignments 20 times. A later analysis grouped co-occurring TCRs with DBSCAN, adding TCRdist sequence similarity when clustering within HLA-allele-positive subsets. Repertoires with fewer than 30,000 or more than 120,000 public chains were left out of co-occurrence clustering, as were about 5 repertoires with anomalous nucleotide sharing. Imported from immuneACCESS, the table was reduced by TCRdb to in-frame sequences with V and J called. These copies leave out some clones; in studies compared against another copy, an unresolved V gene accounts for under half, and the cause of the remainder is not known. V and J calls and clone size are copied from that table; D and trimming were computed from the DNA. In this sample the table shows approximately 160,000 clones, 65% to 80% of which occur a single time. About 3% of the sample belongs to the ten largest clones.

The clonotype was recovered from a woman aged 50 to 65 in good health and CMV-seropositive. Sequencing was carried out using PBMCs.

The DNA sequence is given as TGTGCCAGCAGTGAAGCCGGACAGGGGACTAACACTGAAGCTTTCTTT. Translated, it gives CASSEAGQGTNTEAFF. The sequence joins TRBV2 to TRBJ1-1, with 9 central nucleotides matching TRBD1. Its CDR3 holds 16 amino acids, cysteine through phenylalanine. Just the 48-base CDR3 DNA is kept, in frame starting at base 1. For CDR1 and CDR2, the germline V gene lists SNHLY and FYNNEI. V is cut back by 0 bases and J by 2 bases, with 4 bases in the junction unmatched.